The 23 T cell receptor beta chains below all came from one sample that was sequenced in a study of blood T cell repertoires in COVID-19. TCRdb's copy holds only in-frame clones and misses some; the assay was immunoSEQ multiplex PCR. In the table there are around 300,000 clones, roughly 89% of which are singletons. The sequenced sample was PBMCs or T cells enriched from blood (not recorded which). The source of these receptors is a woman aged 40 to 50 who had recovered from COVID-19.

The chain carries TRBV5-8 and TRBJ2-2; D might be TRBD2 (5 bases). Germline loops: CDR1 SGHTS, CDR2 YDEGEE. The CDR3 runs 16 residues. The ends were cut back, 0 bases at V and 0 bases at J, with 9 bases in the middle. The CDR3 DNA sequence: TGTGCCAGCAGCTTGGTCCGAGGGCCGAACACCGGGGAGCTGTTTTTT. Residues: CASSLVRGPNTGELFF.

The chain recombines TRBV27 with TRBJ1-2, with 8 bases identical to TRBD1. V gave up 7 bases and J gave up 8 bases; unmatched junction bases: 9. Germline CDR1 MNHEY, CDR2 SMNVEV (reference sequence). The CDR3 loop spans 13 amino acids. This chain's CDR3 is CASKFPGGGGYTF. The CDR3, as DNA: TGTGCCAGCAAATTTCCAGGGGGCGGGGGCTACACCTTC.

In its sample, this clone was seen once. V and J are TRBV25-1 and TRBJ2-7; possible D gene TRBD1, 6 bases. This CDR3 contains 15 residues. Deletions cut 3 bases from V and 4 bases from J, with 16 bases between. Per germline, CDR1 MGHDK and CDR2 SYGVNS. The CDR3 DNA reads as TGTGCCAGCAGTGACGGTTGGGGGCAGGTTTACGAGCAGTACTTC. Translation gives CASSDGWGQVYEQYF.

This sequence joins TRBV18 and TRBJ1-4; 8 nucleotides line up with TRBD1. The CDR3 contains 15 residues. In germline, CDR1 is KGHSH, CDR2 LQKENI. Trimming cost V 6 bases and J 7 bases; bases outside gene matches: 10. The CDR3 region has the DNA TGTGCCAGCTCCCTACGGACAGGGCTGAGTGAAAAACTGTTTTTT. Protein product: CASSLRTGLSEKLFF. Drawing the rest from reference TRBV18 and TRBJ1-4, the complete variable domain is NAGVMQNPRHLVRRRGQEARLRCSPMKGHSHVYWYRQLPEEGLKFMVYLQKENIIDESGMPKERFSAEFPKEGPSILRIQQVVRGDSAAYFCASSLRTGLSEKLFFGSGTQLSVL.

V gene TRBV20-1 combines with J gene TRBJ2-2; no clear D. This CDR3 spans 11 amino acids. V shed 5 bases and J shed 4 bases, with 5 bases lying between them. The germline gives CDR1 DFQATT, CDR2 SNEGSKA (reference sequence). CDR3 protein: CSAPLTGELFF. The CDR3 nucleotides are TGCAGTGCTCCCCTCACCGGGGAGCTGTTTTTT.

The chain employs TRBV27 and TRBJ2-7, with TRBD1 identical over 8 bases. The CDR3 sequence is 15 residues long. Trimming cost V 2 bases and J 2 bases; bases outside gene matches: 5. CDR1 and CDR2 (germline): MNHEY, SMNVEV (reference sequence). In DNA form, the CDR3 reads TGTGCCAGCAGTTTAGTTTCGGACAGGGCCTACGAGCAGTACTTC. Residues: CASSLVSDRAYEQYF.

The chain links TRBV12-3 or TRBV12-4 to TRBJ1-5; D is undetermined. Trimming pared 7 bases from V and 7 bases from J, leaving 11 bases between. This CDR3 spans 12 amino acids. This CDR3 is CASKAGGQPQHF. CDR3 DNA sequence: TGTGCCAGCAAGGCAGGAGGGCAGCCCCAGCATTTT.

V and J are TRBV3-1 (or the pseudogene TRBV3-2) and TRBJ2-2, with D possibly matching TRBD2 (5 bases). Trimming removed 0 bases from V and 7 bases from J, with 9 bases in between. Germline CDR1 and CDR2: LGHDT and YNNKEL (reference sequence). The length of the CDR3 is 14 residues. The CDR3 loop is CASSQELGIGELFF. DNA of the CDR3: TGTGCCAGCAGCCAAGAACTAGGTATCGGGGAGCTGTTTTTT.

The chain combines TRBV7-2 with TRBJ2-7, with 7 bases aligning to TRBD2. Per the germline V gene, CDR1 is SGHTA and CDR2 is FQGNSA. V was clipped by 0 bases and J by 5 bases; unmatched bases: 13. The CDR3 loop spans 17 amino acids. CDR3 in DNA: TGTGCCAGCAGCTTAGCGCCGCGTGGGAGGGCCAGGGACGAGCAGTACTTC. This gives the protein CASSLAPRGRARDEQYF.

The CDR3 DNA sequence: TGTGCCAGCAGCGCGTCGTCCAGGGGGCATTCACCCCTCCACTTT. It codes for CASSASSRGHSPLHF. V usage is TRBV9 and J usage is TRBJ1-6; 8 nucleotides match TRBD1. Germline CDR1 and CDR2: SGDLS and YYNGEE. The V and J ends lost 3 bases and 8 bases, in that order; junction bases with no gene match: 7. The CDR3 is 15 residues long.

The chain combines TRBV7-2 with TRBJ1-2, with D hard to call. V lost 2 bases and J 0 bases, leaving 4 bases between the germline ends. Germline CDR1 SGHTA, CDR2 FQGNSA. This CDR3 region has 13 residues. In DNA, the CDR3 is TGTGCCAGCAGCTTAACAGCTAACTATGGCTACACCTTC. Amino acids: CASSLTANYGYTF. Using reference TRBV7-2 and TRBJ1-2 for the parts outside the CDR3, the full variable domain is GAGVSQSPSNKVTEKGKDVELRCDPISGHTALYWYRQSLGQGLEFLIYFQGNSAPDKSGLPSDRFSAERTGGSVSTLTIQRTQQEDSAVYLCASSLTANYGYTFGSGTRLTVV.

In DNA form, the CDR3 reads TGTGCCAGCAGTCCCGGACAGGGCCGGGTCTACACCTTC. Encoded protein: CASSPGQGRVYTF. The genes are TRBV7-3 and TRBJ1-2; the match to TRBD1 covers 8 bases. The CDR3 is 13 amino acids. The germline V gene encodes CDR1 SGHTA and CDR2 FQGTGA. Trimming removed 6 bases from V and 10 bases from J; junction bases left unmatched: 10. The variable domain in full, with the rest retrieved from reference TRBV7-3 and TRBJ1-2, is GAGVSQTPSNKVTEKGKYVELRCDPISGHTALYWYRQSLGQGPEFLIYFQGTGAADDSGLPNDRFFAVRPEGSVSTLKIQRTERGDSAVYLCASSPGQGRVYTFGSGTRLTVV.

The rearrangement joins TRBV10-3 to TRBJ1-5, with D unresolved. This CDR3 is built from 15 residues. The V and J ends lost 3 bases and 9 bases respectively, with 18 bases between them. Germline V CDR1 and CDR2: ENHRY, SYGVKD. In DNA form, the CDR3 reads TGTGCCATCAGTGATTTCGATGTAGGGAGGAGGCCCCAGCATTTT. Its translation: CAISDFDVGRRPQHF.

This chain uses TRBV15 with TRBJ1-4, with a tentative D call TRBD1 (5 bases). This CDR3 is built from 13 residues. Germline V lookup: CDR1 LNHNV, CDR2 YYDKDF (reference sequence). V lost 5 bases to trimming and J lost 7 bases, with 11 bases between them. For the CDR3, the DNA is TGTGCCACCAGCCGTACGACAGCTGAAAAACTGTTTTTT. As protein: CATSRTTAEKLFF.

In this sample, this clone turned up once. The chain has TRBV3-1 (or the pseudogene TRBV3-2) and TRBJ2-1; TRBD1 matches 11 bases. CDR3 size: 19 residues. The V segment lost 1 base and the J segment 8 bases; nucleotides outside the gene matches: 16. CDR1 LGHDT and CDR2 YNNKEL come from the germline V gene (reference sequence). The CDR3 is CASSQVGRYGTGGRYEQFF. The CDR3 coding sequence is TGTGCCAGCAGCCAAGTGGGTCGATATGGGACAGGGGGTAGGTATGAGCAGTTCTTC.

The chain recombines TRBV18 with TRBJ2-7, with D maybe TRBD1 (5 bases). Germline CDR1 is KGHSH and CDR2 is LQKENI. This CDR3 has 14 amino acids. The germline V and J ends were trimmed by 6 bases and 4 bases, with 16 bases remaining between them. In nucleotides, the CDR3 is TGTGCCAGCTCGCGCCCGTCAGGGTTGTACGAGCAGTACTTC. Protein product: CASSRPSGLYEQYF. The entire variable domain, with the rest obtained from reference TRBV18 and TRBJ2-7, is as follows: NAGVMQNPRHLVRRRGQEARLRCSPMKGHSHVYWYRQLPEEGLKFMVYLQKENIIDESGMPKERFSAEFPKEGPSILRIQQVVRGDSAAYFCASSRPSGLYEQYFGPGTRLTVT.

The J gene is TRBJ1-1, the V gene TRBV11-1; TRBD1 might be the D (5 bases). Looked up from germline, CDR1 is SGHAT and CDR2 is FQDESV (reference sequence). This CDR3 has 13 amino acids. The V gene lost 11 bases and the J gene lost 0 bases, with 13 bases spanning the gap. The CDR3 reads CAPWTDMNTEAFF. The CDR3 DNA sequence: TGTGCCCCCTGGACGGACATGAACACTGAAGCTTTCTTT.

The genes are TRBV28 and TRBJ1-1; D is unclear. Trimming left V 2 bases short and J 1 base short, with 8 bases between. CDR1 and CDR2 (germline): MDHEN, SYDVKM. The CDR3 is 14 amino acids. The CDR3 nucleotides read TGTGCCAGCAGTTTAAGTCCGGGGAACACTGAAGCTTTCTTT. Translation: CASSLSPGNTEAFF.

CDR3 protein: CASSPQGGSTEAFF. The CDR3 bases are TGTGCCAGCAGCCCCCAGGGAGGGAGCACTGAAGCTTTCTTT. V and J are TRBV5-8 and TRBJ1-1; D may be TRBD1 (5 bases). Germline V gene data show CDR1 as SGHTS and CDR2 as YDEGEE. V was clipped by 4 bases and J by 4 bases, with 14 bases between them. The CDR3 totals 14 residues.

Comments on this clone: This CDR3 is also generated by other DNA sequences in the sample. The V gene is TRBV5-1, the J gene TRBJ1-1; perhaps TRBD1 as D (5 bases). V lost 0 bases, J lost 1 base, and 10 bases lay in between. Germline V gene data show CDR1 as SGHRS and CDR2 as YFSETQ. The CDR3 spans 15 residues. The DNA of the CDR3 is TGCGCCAGCAGCTTGGTTGTGGGGGGGAACACTGAAGCTTTCTTT. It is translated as CASSLVVGGNTEAFF. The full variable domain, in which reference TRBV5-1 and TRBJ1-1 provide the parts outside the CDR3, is KAGVTQTPRYLIKTRGQQVTLSCSPISGHRSVSWYQQTPGQGLQFLFEYFSETQRNKGNFPGRFSGRQFSNSRSEMNVSTLELGDSALYLCASSLVVGGNTEAFFGQGTRLTVV.

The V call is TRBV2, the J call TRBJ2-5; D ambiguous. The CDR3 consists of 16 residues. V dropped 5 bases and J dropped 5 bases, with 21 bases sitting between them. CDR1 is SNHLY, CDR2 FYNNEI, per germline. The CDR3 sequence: CASSPTRQASGETQYF. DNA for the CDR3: TGTGCCAGCAGTCCGACGCGTCAAGCCTCCGGGGAGACCCAGTACTTC.

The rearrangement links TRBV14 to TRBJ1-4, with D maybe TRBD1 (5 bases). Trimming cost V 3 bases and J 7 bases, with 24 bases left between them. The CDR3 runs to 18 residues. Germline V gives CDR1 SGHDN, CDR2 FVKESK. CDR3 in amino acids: CASSQIWGKGDDGEKLFF. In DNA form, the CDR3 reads TGTGCCAGCAGCCAGATCTGGGGCAAAGGCGACGACGGTGAAAAACTGTTTTTT. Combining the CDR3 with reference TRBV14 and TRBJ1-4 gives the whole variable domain EAGVTQFPSHSVIEKGQTVTLRCDPISGHDNLYWYRRVMGKEIKFLLHFVKESKQDESGMPNNRFLAERTGGTYSTLKVQPAELEDSGVYFCASSQIWGKGDDGEKLFFGSGTQLSVL.

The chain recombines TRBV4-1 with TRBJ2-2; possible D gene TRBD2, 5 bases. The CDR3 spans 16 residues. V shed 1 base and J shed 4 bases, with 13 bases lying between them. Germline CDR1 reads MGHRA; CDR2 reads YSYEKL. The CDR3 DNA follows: TGCGCCAGCAGCCAAGCTGCGGGTCGTGCCACCGGGGAGCTGTTTTTT. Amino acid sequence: CASSQAAGRATGELFF.